This T cell receptor beta chain was captured by sequencing in a study of graft-versus-host responses after intestinal transplantation. Overall study context: Among the recipients, transplants were multivisceral, liver-intestinal, or isolated intestinal. Study-level points and caveats: Present in recipient marrow, GvH clones included some that appeared first in ileum or blood.

Turning to this clone: Antigen specificity is unknown.

The repertoire was sequenced with immunoSEQ multiplex PCR; TCRdb's copy has only in-frame clones and lacks some. The sample records fewer than 75,000 clones, 70% to 90% being singletons. This CDR3 contains 15 residues. V was shortened by 5 bases and J by 2 bases, with 10 bases between the two germline ends. Germline CDR1 and CDR2: MNHNS and SASEGT. The receptor's source is a human patient who received an intestinal transplant, so some T cells may come from the graft donor. The rearrangement uses TRBV6-1 and TRBJ2-6; the D gene is possibly TRBD1 (6 bases). This specimen consisted of PBMCs, obtained 26 days after transplant. CDR3: CASSTRTAGANVLTF. The CDR3 DNA reads TGTGCCAGCAGTACTCGGACAGCTGGGGCCAACGTCCTGACTTTC.